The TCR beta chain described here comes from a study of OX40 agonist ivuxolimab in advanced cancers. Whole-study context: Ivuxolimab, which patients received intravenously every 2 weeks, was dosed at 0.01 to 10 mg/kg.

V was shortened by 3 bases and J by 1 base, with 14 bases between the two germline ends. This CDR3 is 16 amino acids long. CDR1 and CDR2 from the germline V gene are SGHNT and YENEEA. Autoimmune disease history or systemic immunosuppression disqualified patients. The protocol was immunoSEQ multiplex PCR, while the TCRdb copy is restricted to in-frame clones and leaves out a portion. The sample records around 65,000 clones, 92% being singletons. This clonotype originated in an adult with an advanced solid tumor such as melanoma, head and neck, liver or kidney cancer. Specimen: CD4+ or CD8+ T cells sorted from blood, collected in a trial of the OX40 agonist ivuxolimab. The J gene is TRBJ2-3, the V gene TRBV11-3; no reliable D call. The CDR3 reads CASSFEKRMGTDTQYF. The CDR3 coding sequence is TGTGCCAGCAGCTTTGAGAAGCGCATGGGCACAGATACGCAGTATTTT.